This is a list of T cell receptor beta chains from one sample in a study of cytomegalovirus exposure and HLA in healthy donors. Repertoires were generated with immunoSEQ multiplex PCR, while TCRdb's copy carries only in-frame clones and drops some. The table has 200,000 to 250,000 clones, 65% to 85% seen once. Sequencing was done on a sample of PBMCs. These receptor sequences come from a boy aged 2 to 9 in good health and CMV-seronegative. Both conserved end residues are part of each CDR3. Each record gives: V gene, clone size, J gene, CDR3 protein. The size field is filled for only some rows; it gives once, few, many or a size class.

>TRBV30|-|TRBJ2-1
CAWTQGLAVYNEQFF
>TRBV2|-|TRBJ1-3
CASSNDRGLGNTIYF
>TRBV27|-|TRBJ2-1
CARDPSGSGSEQFF
>TRBV7-9|-|TRBJ1-5
CASSLAQGGNQPQHF
>TRBV27|-|TRBJ2-1
CASSSGGGPYNEQFF
>TRBV5-1|-|TRBJ2-1
CASSFTSGGASYNEQFF
>TRBV6-5|few|TRBJ1-4
CASSPVAGGKLFF
>TRBV13|-|TRBJ2-1
CASSLSGRVLNEQFF
>TRBV5-4|-|TRBJ2-1
CASSSRTGGSNEQFF
>TRBV19|once|TRBJ2-3
CASSIGLAGGPTDTQYF
>TRBV2|-|TRBJ1-2
CASSEDRGSRYGYTF
>TRBV6-5|-|TRBJ2-7
CASNGQGRYEQYF
>TRBV19|once|TRBJ1-2
CASRSGQVYGYTF
>TRBV28|-|TRBJ2-3
CASSPTGFITDTQYF
>TRBV7-8|-|TRBJ1-1
CASSKNRNTEAFF
>TRBV19|-|TRBJ2-7
CASSDRDRGDEQYF
>TRBV9|-|TRBJ2-5
CASSVGGGGALETQYF
>TRBV2|-|TRBJ2-5
CASRRGGRSETQYF
>TRBV6-5|few|TRBJ2-7
CASSRQGLTYEQYF
>TRBV19|few|TRBJ1-5
CASSPDRTSNQPQHF
>TRBV7-2|few|TRBJ2-1
CASSSDRNEQFF
>TRBV11-2|-|TRBJ2-7
CASSLGSGTGVYEQYF
>TRBV6-1|-|TRBJ1-5
CASGSLAKDQPQHF
>TRBV7-9|-|TRBJ2-1
CASSQNNEQFF
>TRBV20-1|-|TRBJ1-2
CSARGGDGYTF
>TRBV7-8|-|TRBJ1-4
CASSSLPQGTNEKLFF
>TRBV9|-|TRBJ1-3
CASSVGGGQGGNTIYF
>TRBV25-1|-|TRBJ2-1
CASKGQGYNEQFF
>TRBV6-1|-|TRBJ1-1
CASTPRRETEAFF
>TRBV18|-|TRBJ1-5
CASSPRQGGNNQPQHF
>TRBV6-5|-|TRBJ2-3
CASSGMTDTQYF
>TRBV27|-|TRBJ1-4
CASTPRRGATNEKLFF
>TRBV25-1|-|TRBJ1-1
CASSGTGDTEAFF
>TRBV2|few|TRBJ1-1
CASRDTAVGTEAFF
>TRBV11-2|-|TRBJ1-6
CASSQRATQSSYNSPLHF
>TRBV4-1|-|TRBJ1-2
CASSQDPQGLGGYTF